Below, 11 T cell receptor beta chains from the same sample are listed, as sequenced in a study of vaccination and CD4 T cells after COVID-19. Sequencing of cultured CD4+ T cell DNA used the Oncomine TCR Beta short-read assay. TCRdb analysed the PCR reads with MiXCR anew, one entry per CDR3 protein. The sample records more than 10,000 distinct CDR3 sequences, less than 80% being singletons. Treatment in this sample: approximately 10-day PBMC culture with coronavirus spike peptide pools or control peptides (ViraFEST assay). These receptors are not linked to any known antigen. The source material was CD4+ T cells from blood, cultured in vitro. The receptors shown here come from a human donor who had recovered from COVID-19.

This chain joins TRBV10-3 and TRBJ1-2, with unresolved D. CDR3 length: 15 residues. V dropped 4 bases and J dropped 3 bases, with 15 bases sitting between them. The V gene's germline CDR1 is ENHRY and CDR2 SYGVKD. CDR3 amino acids: CAISGTGNKDYGYTF. The CDR3 coding sequence is TGTGCCATCAGTGGTACGGGTAACAAGGACTATGGCTACACCTTC.

The chain couples TRBV24-1 to TRBJ2-1, with 8 bases matching TRBD2. Germline values: CDR1 KGHDR, CDR2 SFDVKD. The CDR3 covers 16 residues. With V trimmed by 5 bases and J by 9 bases, 14 bases remained unmatched. CDR3 nucleotide sequence: TGTGCCACCAGTGCCCCTAGCGGGCAAGGAGATGGTGAGCAGTTCTTC. Amino acids: CATSAPSGQGDGEQFF.

The CDR3 spells CSTVFMVQRTQYF. As DNA, the CDR3 is TGCAGTACCGTTTTCATGGTTCAACGGACCCAGTACTTC. The chain links TRBV20-1 to TRBJ2-5; D is ambiguous. Germline assignment: CDR1 DFQATT and CDR2 SNEGSKA (reference sequence). Trimming left V 8 bases short and J 7 bases short, with 20 bases between. This CDR3 has 13 amino acids.

The chain is built from TRBV11-2 and TRBJ1-2, with D tentatively TRBD1 (6 bases). The ends were cut back, 5 bases at V and 1 base at J, with 11 bases in the middle. This CDR3 comprises 14 residues. Per the germline V gene, CDR1 is SGHAT and CDR2 is FQNNGV. CDR3 in DNA: TGTGCCAGCAGCCCGGGGACACTTAACTATGGCTACACCTTC. Translated, it gives CASSPGTLNYGYTF. Full variable domain (remainder filled in from reference TRBV11-2 and TRBJ1-2): EAGVAQSPRYKIIEKRQSVAFWCNPISGHATLYWYQQILGQGPKLLIQFQNNGVVDDSQLPKDRFSAERLKGVDSTLKIQPAKLEDSAVYLCASSPGTLNYGYTFGSGTRLTVV.

This chain connects TRBV7-3 to TRBJ2-3; D may correspond to TRBD1 or TRBD2 (5 bases each). V was pared by 3 bases and J by 4 bases, with 17 bases between. There are 16 residues in the CDR3. Germline V CDR1 and CDR2: SGHTA, FQGTGA. This CDR3 reads CASSFSSGTFADTQYF. CDR3 sequence (DNA): TGTGCCAGCAGCTTTTCTTCCGGGACGTTCGCAGATACGCAGTATTTT. The full variable domain, rest sourced from reference TRBV7-3 and TRBJ2-3, is GAGVSQTPSNKVTEKGKYVELRCDPISGHTALYWYRQSLGQGPEFLIYFQGTGAADDSGLPNDRFFAVRPEGSVSTLKIQRTERGDSAVYLCASSFSSGTFADTQYFGPGTRLTVL.

DNA of the CDR3: TGTGCCAGCAGCTTAAGGGGGCCGGCGGGAGGGAATGAGCAGTTCTTC. Translation gives CASSLRGPAGGNEQFF. The genes are TRBV7-2 and TRBJ2-1, with 9 positions matching TRBD2. V trimming: 2 bases; J trimming: 7 bases; junction bases outside the gene matches: 9. The CDR3 sequence is 16 residues long. Germline CDR1 SGHTA, CDR2 FQGNSA.

The rearrangement joins TRBV20-1 to TRBJ2-7; 8 bases fit TRBD2. The CDR3 contains 14 residues. The junction had 10 bases not matched to a gene; V was cut back by 3 bases and J by 6 bases. Germline CDR1 reads DFQATT; CDR2 reads SNEGSKA (reference sequence). The DNA of the CDR3 is TGCAGTGCTAGGAGACTAGCGTCTCTTCGCGAGCAGTACTTC. This gives the protein CSARRLASLREQYF.

The chain is built from TRBV6-2 or TRBV6-3 and TRBJ1-5; weak D call: TRBD1 (5 bases). V lost 2 bases, J lost 4 bases, and 12 bases lay in between. This CDR3 region has 15 residues. Germline-derived CDR1 and CDR2 are MNHEY and SVGEGT. The CDR3 region is CASSYGGAPNQPQHF. The DNA for the CDR3 is TGTGCCAGCAGTTACGGCGGGGCTCCGAATCAGCCCCAGCATTTT.

CDR3 sequence: CSVPGLAGLGAGDTQYF. CDR3 DNA: TGCAGTGTTCCGGGACTAGCGGGACTGGGAGCCGGGGATACGCAGTATTTT. The rearrangement uses TRBV20-1 and TRBJ2-3, with TRBD2 matching over 13 bases. Germline trimming cut 7 bases from V and 6 bases from J; bases unmatched to any gene: 16. The V gene's germline CDR1 is DFQATT and CDR2 SNEGSKA (reference sequence). CDR3 length equals 17 residues.

This clonotype was found a few times. V gene TRBV6-4 combines with J gene TRBJ2-2; D gene uncertain. The CDR3 consists of 13 residues. CDR1 and CDR2 (germline): MRHNA, SNTAGT. The V end was cut by 4 bases, the J end by 1 base, with 4 bases between. The CDR3 spells CASSGGNTGELFF. The CDR3 DNA sequence: TGTGCCAGCAGTGGGGGGAACACCGGGGAGCTGTTTTTT.

The chain links TRBV2 to TRBJ1-5, with D unclear. This CDR3 contains 14 residues. With 2 bases removed from V and 6 bases from J, the gap between germline ends came to 11 bases. Looked up from germline, CDR1 is SNHLY and CDR2 is FYNNEI. CDR3 DNA: TGTGCCAGCAGTGAAAAGACTCGGGGTCAGCCCCAGCATTTT. Translating gives CASSEKTRGQPQHF.